Each of the 15 T cell receptor beta chains below was sequenced from the same sample in a study of vaccination effects on CD4 cells after COVID-19. Antigens for these TCRs are unknown. Profiling relied on immunoSEQ multiplex PCR, and the TCRdb table lists in-frame clones only, not all of them. The table includes 30,000 to 40,000 clones, 72% detected once. ViraFEST expansion of antigen-specific CD4+ T cells with viral peptide pools preceded sequencing. Between days 10 and 11 of culture, CD4+ T cells were separated out. Participants were given two doses of BNT162b2 or mRNA-1273 vaccine. This specimen consisted of CD4+ T cells from PBMCs cultured with HCoV-229E spike peptides, obtained after COVID-19 vaccination. The receptors shown here come from a human donor who received a COVID-19 vaccine.

The J gene is TRBJ2-3, the V gene TRBV4-2, with 13 bases fitting TRBD2. The length of the CDR3 is 16 residues. Germline values: CDR1 LGHNA, CDR2 YNFKEQ. Unmatched junction bases numbered 3, after V lost 4 bases and J lost 2 bases. CDR3 amino acids: CASSPGTSGATDTQYF. The CDR3 coding sequence is TGTGCCAGCAGCCCGGGGACTAGCGGGGCCACAGATACGCAGTATTTT.

This clone was counted between two and nine times. The chain combines TRBV5-1 with TRBJ2-1, with 11 positions matching TRBD1. The V segment lost 1 base and the J segment 6 bases; nucleotides outside the gene matches: 3. The V gene's germline CDR1 is SGHRS and CDR2 YFSETQ. The CDR3 runs to 15 residues. This CDR3 reads CASSLPGTGGNEQFF. CDR3 nucleotides: TGCGCCAGCAGCTTGCCCGGGACAGGGGGCAATGAGCAGTTCTTC.

This rearrangement joins TRBV10-3 to TRBJ2-7; tentatively, D is TRBD1 (6 bases). The CDR3 covers 13 residues. Germline V gene sequence: CDR1 ENHRY, CDR2 SYGVKD. V lost 6 bases to trimming and J lost 3 bases, with 12 bases between them. The CDR3 nucleotides are TGTGCCATCAGACAGGGTACGGACTACGAGCAGTACTTC. Amino acid sequence: CAIRQGTDYEQYF.

The chain combines TRBV3-1 (or the pseudogene TRBV3-2) with TRBJ2-2, with a tentative D call TRBD2 (5 bases). Germline CDR1 reads LGHDT; CDR2 reads YNNKEL (reference sequence). The CDR3 is made up of 16 amino acids. V lost 1 base and J lost 4, with 13 bases in between. The CDR3: CASSQGSGPSTGELFF. The CDR3 DNA reads as TGTGCCAGCAGCCAAGGAAGCGGTCCGTCCACCGGGGAGCTGTTTTTT.

This clone was seen just once. The chain recombines TRBV19 with TRBJ1-2; the D gene is possibly TRBD1 (5 bases). The ends were cut back, 9 bases at V and 4 bases at J, with 24 bases in the middle. This CDR3 contains 16 residues. The germline CDR1 and CDR2 sequences are LNHDA and SQIVND (reference sequence). This CDR3 is CASVPTWGSSGYGYTF. DNA for the CDR3: TGTGCCAGCGTACCAACCTGGGGCAGTTCGGGCTATGGCTACACCTTC.

The chain recombines TRBV15 with TRBJ2-1; a weak D match, TRBD1 (7 bases). This CDR3 has 15 residues. Germline V lookup: CDR1 LNHNV, CDR2 YYDKDF (reference sequence). V gave up 0 bases and J gave up 9 bases, with 15 bases separating them. Here the CDR3 DNA reads TGTGCCACCAGCAGAGATCTGGAGGGGGCTAGTGAGCAGTTCTTC. Protein: CATSRDLEGASEQFF.

J is TRBJ2-3 and V is TRBV25-1; 9 nucleotides match TRBD2. The V gene's germline CDR1 is MGHDK and CDR2 SYGVNS. The CDR3 spans 15 residues. The V gene end was trimmed by 2 bases and the J gene end by 2 bases; junction bases not matched to a gene: 2. DNA of the CDR3: TGTGCCAGCAGTGAACTAGCGGGACCCACAGATACGCAGTATTTT. Translation gives CASSELAGPTDTQYF.

This chain connects TRBV2 to TRBJ1-3; no clear D gene. This CDR3 is built from 14 residues. V lost 6 bases and J lost 4, with 13 bases in between. Germline V gene lookup returns CDR1 SNHLY and CDR2 FYNNEI. The CDR3 sequence: CASRGGVLGNTIYF. CDR3 nucleotide sequence: TGTGCCAGCAGAGGCGGGGTGCTCGGAAACACCATATATTTT.

The V and J genes are TRBV4-1 and TRBJ1-3, with a weak D call TRBD1 (6 bases). This CDR3 has 14 amino acids. With 6 bases removed from V and 4 bases from J, the gap between germline ends came to 13 bases. From germline, CDR1 is MGHRA and CDR2 YSYEKL. CDR3 region: CASRGGRYGNTIYF. DNA for the CDR3: TGCGCCAGCAGGGGGGGCCGGTACGGAAACACCATATATTTT.

This clone was detected only a few times. The gene calls are TRBV2 and TRBJ1-4; the D gene is possibly TRBD1 (5 bases). CDR1 SNHLY and CDR2 FYNNEI come from the germline V gene. Trimming left V 8 bases short and J 8 bases short, with 12 bases between. The CDR3 consists of 12 residues. Here the CDR3 reads CASSQGREKLFF. DNA for the CDR3: TGTGCCAGCTCCCAGGGCCGGGAAAAACTGTTTTTT.

The chain is built from TRBV5-1 and TRBJ2-7; D is perhaps TRBD1 or TRBD2 (5 bases each). The germline gives CDR1 SGHRS, CDR2 YFSETQ. The V and J ends lost 4 bases and 1 base respectively, with 12 bases between them. The CDR3 spans 14 residues. CDR3 residues: CASSLSGRSYEQYF. CDR3 nucleotide sequence: TGCGCCAGCAGCCTCTCGGGACGGTCCTACGAGCAGTACTTC. The full variable domain, with the rest looked up from reference TRBV5-1 and TRBJ2-7, is KAGVTQTPRYLIKTRGQQVTLSCSPISGHRSVSWYQQTPGQGLQFLFEYFSETQRNKGNFPGRFSGRQFSNSRSEMNVSTLELGDSALYLCASSLSGRSYEQYFGPGTRLTVT.

The gene calls are TRBV6-6 and TRBJ1-1; 7 nucleotides line up with TRBD1. V lost 7 bases and J lost 5; bases outside the gene matches: 16. The CDR3 consists of 16 residues. Germline V gene sequence: CDR1 MNHNY, CDR2 SVGAGI (reference sequence). Here the CDR3 DNA reads TGTGCCAGCACCCTGAGGGGGCGTCGCTTGGGGACTGAAGCTTTCTTT. Protein sequence: CASTLRGRRLGTEAFF.

The chain recombines TRBV5-1 with TRBJ2-7; 14 nucleotides agree with TRBD2. CDR3 length: 19 amino acids. Germline CDR1 reads SGHRS; CDR2 reads YFSETQ. With 2 bases clipped from V and 3 bases from J, the junction kept 13 bases outside the gene matches. Here the CDR3 DNA reads TGCGCCAGCAGCTTTAAGACTAGCGGGAGGGCCGTTTCGGTCTACGAGCAGTACTTC. It specifies CASSFKTSGRAVSVYEQYF.

This clone has just a few counts. This chain connects TRBV6-5 to TRBJ2-7; TRBD1 matches 7 bases. Losses at the gene ends were 6 bases for V and 2 bases for J; bases not matched to a gene: 7. Germline V lookup: CDR1 MNHEY, CDR2 SVGAGI. CDR3 length equals 14 residues. The CDR3 nucleotides read TGTGCCAGCAGGACCGCGACAGGGACCTACGAGCAGTACTTC. Translating it yields CASRTATGTYEQYF.

The rearrangement joins TRBV6-5 to TRBJ1-2, with 12 bases identical to TRBD1. From germline, CDR1 is MNHEY and CDR2 SVGAGI. The CDR3 contains 15 residues. V was clipped by 6 bases and J by 8 bases; unmatched bases: 10. CDR3 sequence: CASRPPGQGAGGYTF. DNA of the CDR3: TGTGCCAGCAGACCCCCGGGACAGGGGGCGGGCGGCTACACCTTC.